The 7 T cell receptor beta chains below all came from one sample that was sequenced in a study of OX40 agonist ivuxolimab in advanced cancers. This table comes from immunoSEQ multiplex PCR, and its TCRdb copy is limited to in-frame clones, with some not included. The repertoire holds about 33,000 clones, roughly 68% seen once, with roughly 12% in the top ten. The source was CD4+ or CD8+ T cells sorted from blood, collected in a trial of the OX40 agonist ivuxolimab. The receptors stem from an adult with an advanced solid tumor such as melanoma, head and neck, liver or kidney cancer.

The chain carries TRBV11-2 and TRBJ1-4, with D possibly TRBD1 on 6 matching bases. The germline gives CDR1 SGHAT, CDR2 FQNNGV. The CDR3 runs to 16 residues. Trimming left V 2 bases short and J 1 base short, with 11 bases between. CDR3 coding DNA: TGTGCCAGCAGCTTATTGGGGGCGGGAACTAATGAAAAACTGTTTTTT. The encoded protein is CASSLLGAGTNEKLFF. The full variable domain, with the rest looked up from reference TRBV11-2 and TRBJ1-4, is EAGVAQSPRYKIIEKRQSVAFWCNPISGHATLYWYQQILGQGPKLLIQFQNNGVVDDSQLPKDRFSAERLKGVDSTLKIQPAKLEDSAVYLCASSLLGAGTNEKLFFGSGTQLSVL.

This sequence joins TRBV14 and TRBJ1-1, with 7 nucleotides matching TRBD1. The CDR3 is 15 residues long. Trimming removed 3 bases from V and 3 bases from J; junction bases left unmatched: 7. CDR1 is SGHDN, CDR2 FVKESK, per germline. The CDR3, as DNA: TGTGCCAGCAGCCATATCAGGGACAGCTACACTGAAGCTTTCTTT. Protein product: CASSHIRDSYTEAFF.

The chain uses TRBV6-5 and TRBJ2-7; D is possibly TRBD2 (5 bases). V was clipped by 2 bases and J by 0 bases, with 8 bases between them. The CDR3 covers 14 residues. CDR1 and CDR2 from the germline V gene are MNHEY and SVGAGI. The chain's CDR3 is CASSYGLNSYEQYV. The CDR3 bases are TGTGCCAGCAGTTACGGACTGAACTCCTACGAGCAGTACGTC.

The rearrangement uses TRBV7-2 and TRBJ1-5; a weak D match, TRBD1 (5 bases). The CDR3 is 15 residues long. The germline CDR1 and CDR2 sequences are SGHTA and FQGNSA. V shed 1 base and J shed 2 bases, with 9 bases lying between them. CDR3: CASSLDGGGNQPQHF. As DNA, the CDR3 is TGTGCCAGCAGCTTAGATGGAGGGGGCAATCAGCCCCAGCATTTT.

The chain recombines TRBV2 with TRBJ2-1; D may match TRBD1 or TRBD2 (6 bases each). Germline-derived CDR1 and CDR2 are SNHLY and FYNNEI. The ends were cut back, 7 bases at V and 7 bases at J, with 17 bases in the middle. This CDR3 is 14 amino acids long. CDR3 DNA: TGTGCCAGCAAGAGAAGGGGGGTCCAGAATGAGCAGTTCTTC. It yields the protein CASKRRGVQNEQFF.

The V and J genes are TRBV28 and TRBJ1-1, with 8 bases identical to TRBD1. The CDR3 spans 15 residues. The germline gives CDR1 MDHEN, CDR2 SYDVKM. The V segment lost 5 bases and the J segment 3 bases; nucleotides outside the gene matches: 8. CDR3 loop: CASSRLDRGYTEAFF. The CDR3 DNA reads TGTGCCAGCAGTCGTTTAGACAGGGGATACACTGAAGCTTTCTTT. Full variable domain (rest looked up from reference TRBV28 and TRBJ1-1): DVKVTQSSRYLVKRTGEKVFLECVQDMDHENMFWYRQDPGLGLRLIYFSYDVKMKEKGDIPEGYSVSREKKERFSLILESASTNQTSMYLCASSRLDRGYTEAFFGQGTRLTVV.

This CDR3 is CASSFYNEQFF. CDR3 in DNA: TGTGCCAGCAGTTTTTACAATGAGCAGTTCTTC. The V and J genes are TRBV27 and TRBJ2-1; no firm D call. The CDR3 is 11 amino acids. V dropped 3 bases and J dropped 4 bases, with 1 base sitting between them. Germline V lookup: CDR1 MNHEY, CDR2 SMNVEV (reference sequence).